The 20 T cell receptor beta chains below all came from one sample that was sequenced in a study of metastatic and nonmetastatic thyroid tumors (dated by TCRdb to 2019 to 2021). Before undergoing thyroid surgery, none of the patients had been given any kind of treatment. Library preparation used PCR. Instrument used: Illumina HiSeq 4000. The public reads were reanalyzed by TCRdb: fastp trimming at Q25, MiXCR alignment, in-frame beta chains only. The sample contains about 7,800 clones, about a quarter of them found a single time. Over 10% of the sample is taken by the ten largest. Sequenced input: adjacent normal tissue. These receptor sequences come from a female donor with papillary thyroid cancer or a benign thyroid nodule (not recorded which). Some clones in this sample may be carry-over from other donors' samples.

This clone was recorded many times. The J gene is TRBJ2-3, the V gene TRBV29-1; D may correspond to TRBD1 or TRBD2 (5 bases each). The CDR3 runs to 15 residues. Trimming pared 5 bases from V and 2 bases from J, leaving 17 bases between. Per the germline V gene, CDR1 is SQVTM and CDR2 is ANQGSEA. CDR3 DNA: TGCAGCGTTCCCCGGGACGGGACCTACACAGATACGCAGTATTTT. It yields the protein CSVPRDGTYTDTQYF.

This clone was seen many times. This rearrangement joins TRBV7-3 to TRBJ2-1; D is undetermined. Per germline, CDR1 SGHTA and CDR2 FQGTGA. This CDR3 has 15 residues. The V and J ends lost 2 bases and 6 bases respectively, with 14 bases between them. The CDR3 here is CASSLGPQPVNEQFF. CDR3 coding DNA: TGTGCCAGCAGCTTAGGGCCCCAGCCGGTCAATGAGCAGTTCTTC.

By share of the sample, this clone is medium-sized. The chain recombines TRBV28 with TRBJ2-2; D perhaps matches TRBD2 (6 bases). This CDR3 has 14 residues. Trimming pared 7 bases from V and 3 bases from J, leaving 12 bases between. In germline, CDR1 is MDHEN, CDR2 SYDVKM. CDR3 residues: CASKGGTYTGELFF. As DNA, the CDR3 is TGTGCCAGCAAGGGCGGGACCTACACCGGGGAGCTGTTTTTT.

Details on this clone: The CDR3 does not end in the conserved phenylalanine or tryptophan, so this is likely a read error. The chain couples TRBV7-9 to TRBJ1-2; TRBD1 might be the D (6 bases). This CDR3 has 14 residues. With 4 bases removed from V and 10 bases from J, the gap between germline ends came to 19 bases. Germline loops: CDR1 SEHNR, CDR2 FQNEAQ (reference sequence). CDR3 DNA: TGTGCCAGCAGCTACAACCCGGACAGCTATTTCTACACCCTC. It encodes CASSYNPDSYFYTL.

This clone was detected only once. The chain recombines TRBV28 with TRBJ2-5, with D possibly matching TRBD2 (6 bases). Germline assignment: CDR1 MDHEN and CDR2 SYDVKM. Trimming took 1 base from V and 5 from J, leaving 14 bases between them. This CDR3 contains 15 residues. The CDR3 loop reads CASSLLTGVRETQYF. The CDR3 DNA sequence: TGTGCCAGCAGTTTATTAACGGGAGTGAGGGAGACCCAGTACTTC.

This clone was observed a few times. The chain couples TRBV6-1 to TRBJ2-1; 7 bases are shared with TRBD2. In germline, CDR1 is MNHNS, CDR2 SASEGT. CDR3 length: 15 amino acids. Unmatched junction bases numbered 2, after V lost 3 bases and J lost 0 bases. CDR3 protein: CASSDTGGSYNEQFF. CDR3 nucleotide sequence: TGTGCCAGCAGTGACACGGGAGGCTCCTACAATGAGCAGTTCTTC.

This chain links TRBV5-1 with TRBJ2-3; 8 bases line up with TRBD2. CDR3 length equals 14 residues. CDR1 SGHRS and CDR2 YFSETQ come from the germline V gene. The V gene end was trimmed by 2 bases and the J gene end by 3 bases; junction bases not matched to a gene: 2. CDR3 bases: TGCGCCAGCAGCTTAGCTAGCGGGACAGATACGCAGTATTTT. This codes for CASSLASGTDTQYF.

J is TRBJ2-7 and V is TRBV6-2 or TRBV6-3; 8 nucleotides agree with TRBD1. The CDR3 contains 13 residues. Germline V gene lookup returns CDR1 MNHEY and CDR2 SVGEGT. The ends lost 6 bases at V and 4 bases at J; junction bases unmatched: 5. CDR3 in amino acids: CASRQRQGYEQYF. The CDR3 DNA reads TGTGCCAGCAGGCAACGACAGGGGTACGAGCAGTACTTC.

This clone was seen a handful of times. The chain joins TRBV6-2 or TRBV6-3 to TRBJ1-1; D ambiguous. CDR3 length equals 11 residues. Germline V gene lookup returns CDR1 MNHEY and CDR2 SVGEGT. The V end was cut by 3 bases, the J end by 9 bases, with 8 bases between. The chain's CDR3 is CASSYAGKAFF. For the CDR3, the DNA is TGTGCCAGCAGTTATGCAGGCAAAGCTTTCTTT.

This clone turned up a few times. The chain uses TRBV27 and TRBJ2-7; unclear D gene. Germline-derived CDR1 and CDR2 are MNHEY and SMNVEV (reference sequence). V lost 6 bases, J lost 0 bases, and 12 bases lay in between. The CDR3 sequence is 14 residues long. The DNA of the CDR3 is TGTGCCAGCAGCCCCTTGGGGTACTCCTACGAGCAGTACTTC. Protein product: CASSPLGYSYEQYF.

As for this clone: In the same sample, other DNA sequences code for this CDR3. The chain couples TRBV20-1 to TRBJ2-7, with a weak D call TRBD2 (6 bases). Deletions cut 5 bases from V and 7 bases from J, with 15 bases between. The CDR3 extends over 12 amino acids. Germline CDR1 DFQATT, CDR2 SNEGSKA (reference sequence). The CDR3 loop is CSADGASAEQYF. CDR3 in DNA: TGCAGTGCTGATGGGGCTAGCGCAGAGCAGTACTTC.

The rearrangement links TRBV5-1 to TRBJ2-6, with D uncertain. Germline V lookup: CDR1 SGHRS, CDR2 YFSETQ. Deletions cut 7 bases from V and 0 bases from J, with 17 bases between. The CDR3 runs to 17 residues. The CDR3 region has the DNA TGCGCCAGCTCCGAAATTGTTATAAACTCTGGGGCCAACGTCCTGACTTTC. Its protein product is CASSEIVINSGANVLTF.

This clone was picked up many times. A much larger clone lies one base from this, so it may be a read error. This same CDR3 is encoded by further DNA sequences in the sample. This chain links TRBV20-1 with TRBJ2-7, with a tentative D call TRBD2 (6 bases). From germline, CDR1 is DFQATT and CDR2 SNEGSKA (reference sequence). This CDR3 has 12 amino acids. The ends were cut back, 6 bases at V and 1 base at J, with 10 bases in the middle. CDR3 nucleotide sequence: TGCAGTGCCCCCCGGGGGTCCTACGAGCAGTACTTC. It specifies CSAPRGSYEQYF.

This clone was seen a few times. V is TRBV12-3 or TRBV12-4 and J is TRBJ2-7; 8 nucleotides match TRBD2. The CDR3 contains 15 residues. The V segment lost 0 bases and the J segment 4 bases; nucleotides outside the gene matches: 5. CDR3 coding DNA: TGTGCCAGCAGTTTAGCGCGGGGGGACGGTTACGAGCAGTACTTC. Protein: CASSLARGDGYEQYF.

A few counts support this clone. The chain joins TRBV24-1 to TRBJ2-2; D tentatively reads TRBD1 or TRBD2 (6 bases each). CDR3 length equals 19 residues. Trimming shortened V by 7 bases and J by 4 bases, and 27 bases separated the two germline ends. Germline V gene sequence: CDR1 KGHDR, CDR2 SFDVKD. CDR3 in DNA: TGTGCCACCAGAGGGGGGAGATTTACCGGGGGTAGAGGCACCGGGGAGCTGTTTTTT. Its translation is CATRGGRFTGGRGTGELFF.

The chain recombines TRBV20-1 with TRBJ2-6, with TRBD2 matching 13 bases. Losses at the gene ends were 4 bases for V and 2 bases for J; bases not matched to a gene: 11. The CDR3 sequence is 19 residues long. Germline assignment: CDR1 DFQATT and CDR2 SNEGSKA (reference sequence). The CDR3 bases are TGCAGTGCTACCAACGGGACTAGCGGGATCATGGCTGGGGCCAACGTCCTGACTTTC. It is translated as CSATNGTSGIMAGANVLTF.

This clone is termed medium-sized. The chain has TRBV6-1 and TRBJ1-6, with D possibly matching TRBD1 (5 bases). The CDR3 loop spans 16 amino acids. With 6 bases removed from V and 8 bases from J, the gap between germline ends came to 20 bases. Germline CDR1 is MNHNS and CDR2 is SASEGT. The DNA for the CDR3 is TGTGCCAGCAGAAACCCGACAGTCGTCGGTGATTCACCCCTCCACTTT. Translating gives CASRNPTVVGDSPLHF.

V and J are TRBV6-1 and TRBJ1-6; no clear D. The V gene lost 10 bases and the J gene lost 9 bases, with 16 bases spanning the gap. The V gene's germline CDR1 is MNHNS and CDR2 SASEGT. CDR3 length: 13 amino acids. Here the CDR3 reads CAISRVGISPLHF. The CDR3 region has the DNA TGTGCCATCTCAAGGGTAGGGATTTCACCCCTCCACTTT.

This chain uses TRBV2 with TRBJ1-4, with a weak D call TRBD1 (6 bases). From germline, CDR1 is SNHLY and CDR2 FYNNEI. V lost 8 bases and J 10 bases, leaving 17 bases between the germline ends. The CDR3 contains 13 residues. The CDR3 bases are TGTGCCAGCGCCTCGGGAGGAGGGGGAAAACTGTTTTTT. It yields the protein CASASGGGGKLFF. Together with reference TRBV2 and TRBJ1-4, the CDR3 gives the full variable domain: EPEVTQTPSHQVTQMGQEVILRCVPISNHLYFYWYRQILGQKVEFLVSFYNNEISEKSEIFDDQFSVERPDGSNFTLKIRSTKLEDSAMYFCASASGGGGKLFFGSGTQLSVL.

This clone is termed medium-sized (0.01 to 0.1%). The V call is TRBV12-3 or TRBV12-4, the J call TRBJ2-1; possibly TRBD1 for D (5 bases). Trimming removed 4 bases from V and 4 bases from J, with 11 bases in between. The CDR3 runs to 14 residues. CDR3 coding DNA: TGTGCCAGCAGTTCCGACAGACCATACAATGAGCAGTTCTTC. This translates into CASSSDRPYNEQFF.